A single sample gave rise to the 5 T cell receptor beta chains below, sequenced in a study of blood T cell repertoires in COVID-19. The repertoire was sequenced with immunoSEQ multiplex PCR; TCRdb's copy has only in-frame clones and lacks some. The table records under 250,000 clones, about 88% of them present only once. The specimen sequenced was peripheral blood. The receptors were sampled from a man aged 50-60 years with COVID-19, enrolled during active disease.

V is TRBV2 and J is TRBJ1-2; D call uncertain. This CDR3 comprises 14 residues. The V gene lost 6 bases and the J gene lost 8 bases, with 19 bases spanning the gap. The germline CDR1 and CDR2 sequences are SNHLY and FYNNEI. CDR3 region: CASRKTNLGQGYTF. CDR3 DNA: TGTGCCAGCAGGAAGACAAATTTGGGCCAGGGCTACACCTTC.

This chain's CDR3 is CATSGLAGSLGTQYF. CDR3 DNA sequence: TGTGCCACCTCGGGACTAGCGGGGTCCTTGGGGACCCAGTACTTC. The chain combines TRBV19 with TRBJ2-5; TRBD2 matches at 13 bases. V was pared by 10 bases and J by 7 bases, with 12 bases of the junction left unmatched. Germline values: CDR1 LNHDA, CDR2 SQIVND (reference sequence). There are 15 residues in the CDR3.

The chain couples TRBV2 to TRBJ2-4, with 7 positions matching TRBD2. Germline CDR1 and CDR2: SNHLY and FYNNEI. This CDR3 spans 15 amino acids. Trimming cost V 4 bases and J 4 bases; bases outside gene matches: 7. Written as DNA, the CDR3 is TGTGCCAGCAGTGTTGGGGCGGGAGATAAAAACATTCAGTACTTC. It translates to CASSVGAGDKNIQYF.

The chain has TRBV9 and TRBJ2-3; D may be TRBD2 (5 bases). The CDR3 has 14 residues. V shed 0 bases and J shed 6 bases, with 11 bases lying between them. Germline CDR1 reads SGDLS; CDR2 reads YYNGEE. The CDR3 sequence: CASSVGLTADTQYF. CDR3 in DNA: TGTGCCAGCAGCGTAGGACTAACGGCGGATACGCAGTATTTT.

The chain has TRBV3-1 (or the pseudogene TRBV3-2) and TRBJ1-1, with D perhaps matching TRBD1 (6 bases). Germline assignment: CDR1 LGHDT and CDR2 YNNKEL (reference sequence). This CDR3 region has 13 residues. V shed 1 base and J shed 7 bases, with 10 bases lying between them. CDR3 sequence reads: CASSQGGGDEAFF. For the CDR3, the DNA is TGTGCCAGCAGCCAAGGAGGGGGAGATGAAGCTTTCTTT.